Listed below are T cell receptor beta chains from one sample, sequenced in a study of cytomegalovirus exposure and HLA in healthy donors. The protocol was immunoSEQ multiplex PCR, while the TCRdb copy is restricted to in-frame clones and leaves out a portion. The repertoire holds 190,000 or so clones, with 75% to 85% as singletons. The sample comprised PBMCs. These receptors came from a girl between 5 and 17 years old in good health and CMV-seropositive. The CDR3 runs from the conserved cysteine through the conserved F or W. The D gene is left open where the match is weak. Not every row has a clone size; where given, it reads once, few, many or a size class.

v_gene,len,abundance,d_gene,j_gene,CDR3nt,CDR3aa
TRBV7-2,13,-,-,TRBJ2-5,TGTGCCAGCAGCTTAGGTCTTCAAGAGACCCAGTACTTC,CASSLGLQETQYF
TRBV5-1,16,-,TRBD1,TRBJ2-7,TGCGCCAGCAGCTTGGCCACCGGGACAGGCTCCTACGAGCAGTACTTC,CASSLATGTGSYEQYF
TRBV4-3,15,once,-,TRBJ2-1,TGCGCCAGCAGCCAGGAGGAGAGCTCCTACAATGAGCAGTTCTTC,CASSQEESSYNEQFF
TRBV7-9,14,once,TRBD1,TRBJ1-1,TGTGCCAGCAGCTTACAGGGGGCCGCCACTGAAGCTTTCTTT,CASSLQGAATEAFF
TRBV10-3,14,-,-,TRBJ2-3,TGTGCCATCAGTGTTTCACAGCCCACAGATACGCAGTATTTT,CAISVSQPTDTQYF
TRBV6-6,11,-,-,TRBJ2-1,TGTGCCAGCAGTTACTCAGGGAGGCAGTTCTTC,CASSYSGRQFF
TRBV19,15,-,TRBD1,TRBJ2-7,TGTGCCAGTAGTCGACCGGGACAGGGGACATACGAGCAGTACTTC,CASSRPGQGTYEQYF
TRBV9,17,-,-,TRBJ2-3,TGTGCCAGCAGCAACGGAGGTGGGGTAGCGGCAGCAGATACGCAGTATTTT,CASSNGGGVAAADTQYF
TRBV25-1,13,few,TRBD1,TRBJ1-1,TGTGCCAGCAGGGGACAGGGGGGCACTGAAGCTTTCTTT,CASRGQGGTEAFF
TRBV5-4,15,-,TRBD1,TRBJ2-7,TGTGCCAGCAGCCGCCAGGGACAGGGAGGAGACGAGCAGTACTTC,CASSRQGQGGDEQYF
TRBV14,17,few,TRBD2,TRBJ2-1,TGTGCCAGCAGCCAACGGACTAGCGGAGGATTTTACAATGAGCAGTTCTTC,CASSQRTSGGFYNEQFF
TRBV25-1,14,-,TRBD1,TRBJ2-1,TGTGCCAGCGGCCGGGACAGCTCCTACAATGAGCAGTTCTTC,CASGRDSSYNEQFF
TRBV5-1,15,-,-,TRBJ1-1,TGCGCCAGCAGGCTGGGGAGGGAAATGAACACTGAAGCTTTCTTT,CASRLGREMNTEAFF
TRBV4-1,15,-,-,TRBJ2-7,TGCGCCAGCAGCCAAGTCAACAGGGGGGGCTACGAGCAGTACTTC,CASSQVNRGGYEQYF
TRBV5-1,14,-,-,TRBJ2-5,TGCGCCAGCAGCTTGGGGGCCGAGGGAAAGACCCAGTACTTC,CASSLGAEGKTQYF
TRBV7-9,15,-,TRBD2,TRBJ2-1,TGTGCCAGCAGCTTAGGACTAGCGGGGGGCAATGAGCAGTTCTTC,CASSLGLAGGNEQFF
TRBV5-4,13,-,-,TRBJ2-7,TGTGCCAGCAGCCCCGCCTGGGCGAACGAGCAGTACTTC,CASSPAWANEQYF
TRBV25-1,15,-,TRBD1,TRBJ2-1,TGTGCCAGCATTCCCAGGGGGCTTTCCTACAATGAGCAGTTCTTC,CASIPRGLSYNEQFF
TRBV7-9,17,few,-,TRBJ1-2,TGTGCCAGCAGCTATGGACGGGGGAGTTTCGATAACTATGGCTACACCTTC,CASSYGRGSFDNYGYTF
TRBV2,13,-,TRBD2,TRBJ2-7,TGTGCCAGCACGACTAGCGACTCCTACGAGCAGTACTTC,CASTTSDSYEQYF
TRBV5-1,15,-,-,TRBJ2-7,TGCGCCAGCAGCCCCGGGGTAGGTCGGACCTACGAGCAGTACTTC,CASSPGVGRTYEQYF
TRBV5-4,16,-,TRBD2,TRBJ2-3,TGTGCCAGCAGCTTGGGTAGTAGCGGGGGGCAAGATACGCAGTATTTT,CASSLGSSGGQDTQYF